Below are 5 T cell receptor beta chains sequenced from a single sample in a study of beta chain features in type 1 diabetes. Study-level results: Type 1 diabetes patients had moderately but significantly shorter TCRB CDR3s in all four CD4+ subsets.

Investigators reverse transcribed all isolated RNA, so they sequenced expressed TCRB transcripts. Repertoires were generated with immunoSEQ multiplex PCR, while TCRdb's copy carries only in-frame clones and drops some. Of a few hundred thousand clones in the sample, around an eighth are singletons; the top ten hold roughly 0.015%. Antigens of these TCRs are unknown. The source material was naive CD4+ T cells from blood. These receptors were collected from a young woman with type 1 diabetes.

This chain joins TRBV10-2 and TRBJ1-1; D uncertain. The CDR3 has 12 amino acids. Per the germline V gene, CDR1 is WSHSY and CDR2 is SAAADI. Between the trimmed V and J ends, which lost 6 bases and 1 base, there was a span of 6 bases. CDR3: CASSHRNTEAFF. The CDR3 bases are TGCGCCAGCAGCCACAGGAACACTGAAGCTTTCTTT.

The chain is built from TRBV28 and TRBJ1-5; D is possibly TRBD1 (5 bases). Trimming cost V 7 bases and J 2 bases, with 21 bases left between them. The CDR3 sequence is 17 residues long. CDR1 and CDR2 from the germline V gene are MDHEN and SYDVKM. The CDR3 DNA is TGTGCCAGCACCCCGGGGGACTTACGGGTGGGCAATCAGCCCCAGCATTTT. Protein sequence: CASTPGDLRVGNQPQHF.

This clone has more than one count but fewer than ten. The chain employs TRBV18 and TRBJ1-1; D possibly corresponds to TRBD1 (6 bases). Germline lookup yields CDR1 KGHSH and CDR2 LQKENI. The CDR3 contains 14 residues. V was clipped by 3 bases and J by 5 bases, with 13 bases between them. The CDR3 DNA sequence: TGTGCCAGCTCACCGAACAGGGATACTACTGAAGCTTTCTTT. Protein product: CASSPNRDTTEAFF.

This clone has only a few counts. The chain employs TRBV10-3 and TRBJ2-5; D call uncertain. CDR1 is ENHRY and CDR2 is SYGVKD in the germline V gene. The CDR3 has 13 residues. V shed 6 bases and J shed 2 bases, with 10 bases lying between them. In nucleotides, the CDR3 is TGTGCCATCAGAGTGGCGGCACAAGAGACCCAGTACTTC. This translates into CAIRVAAQETQYF.

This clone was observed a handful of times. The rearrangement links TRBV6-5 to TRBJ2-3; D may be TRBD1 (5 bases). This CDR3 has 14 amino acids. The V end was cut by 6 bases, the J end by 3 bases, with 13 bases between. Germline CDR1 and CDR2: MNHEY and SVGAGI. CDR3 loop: CASSWGPLTDTQYF. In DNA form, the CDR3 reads TGTGCCAGCAGCTGGGGCCCCCTAACAGATACGCAGTATTTT.